The 30 T cell receptor beta chains below all came from one sample that was sequenced in a study of hypomethylating agent response in myelodysplastic syndrome. Measured with immunoSEQ multiplex PCR; TCRdb has only the in-frame clones, and not every one. The sample has about 4,700 clones, roughly four fifths seen once. This sample comprised bone marrow, obtained before or after starting hypomethylating agent treatment for myelodysplastic syndrome (not recorded which). These TCRs come from a human donor with myelodysplastic syndrome.

J is TRBJ2-1 and V is TRBV6-5; 9 nucleotides align to TRBD2. With V trimmed by 5 bases and J by 7 bases, 9 bases remained unmatched. Germline V CDR1 and CDR2: MNHEY, SVGAGI. The CDR3 loop spans 15 amino acids. The CDR3 reads CASSNGLASVNEQFF. The CDR3 coding sequence is TGTGCCAGCAGTAATGGACTAGCGAGTGTTAATGAGCAGTTCTTC.

The chain employs TRBV10-3 and TRBJ2-3; D possibly corresponds to TRBD2 (6 bases). V lost 0 bases to trimming and J lost 2 bases, with 21 bases between them. CDR1 and CDR2 from the germline V gene are ENHRY and SYGVKD. CDR3 length equals 19 residues. The CDR3 is CAISESPRIQRRDTDTQYF. For the CDR3, the DNA is TGTGCCATCAGTGAGTCGCCCCGCATCCAGCGGAGGGACACAGATACGCAGTATTTT.

This chain uses TRBV5-4 with TRBJ2-4; D is perhaps TRBD2 (5 bases). Germline CDR1 and CDR2: SGHNT and YYREEE (reference sequence). V lost 0 bases, J lost 2 bases, and 12 bases lay in between. The CDR3 extends over 16 amino acids. CDR3 in DNA: TGTGCCAGCAGCTTGGGTGAGGGTTCGACCAAAAACATTCAGTACTTC. It codes for CASSLGEGSTKNIQYF.

This chain links TRBV11-3 with TRBJ2-3; 12 nucleotides align to TRBD2. CDR1 is SGHNT, CDR2 YENEEA, per germline. Trimming cost V 2 bases and J 3 bases; bases outside gene matches: 3. This CDR3 comprises 16 residues. The CDR3 DNA reads as TGTGCCAGCAGCTTATATGGGACTAGCGGGACAGATACGCAGTATTTT. As protein: CASSLYGTSGTDTQYF.

This chain connects TRBV19 to TRBJ2-6; 9 bases agree with TRBD1. The germline CDR1 and CDR2 sequences are LNHDA and SQIVND (reference sequence). Germline trimming cut 3 bases from V and 2 bases from J; bases unmatched to any gene: 5. CDR3 length: 17 amino acids. The CDR3 DNA reads as TGTGCCAGTAGTATCCGTACAGGGGGCGCTGGGGCCAACGTCCTGACTTTC. Its translation is CASSIRTGGAGANVLTF.

V usage is TRBV29-1 and J usage is TRBJ1-1; a weak D match, TRBD1 (5 bases). The V and J ends lost 4 bases and 0 bases respectively, with 9 bases between them. The CDR3 totals 13 residues. Germline V CDR1 and CDR2: SQVTM, ANQGSEA. The CDR3 spells CSVAWGMNTEAFF. CDR3 nucleotide sequence: TGCAGCGTTGCTTGGGGGATGAACACTGAAGCTTTCTTT.

V usage is TRBV5-1 and J usage is TRBJ1-5, with 9 nucleotides matching TRBD1. Germline trimming cut 4 bases from V and 2 bases from J; bases unmatched to any gene: 4. The CDR3 loop spans 15 amino acids. Germline V gene data show CDR1 as SGHRS and CDR2 as YFSETQ. CDR3 nucleotides: TGCGCCAGCAGCGAACAGGGGGCTGGCAATCAGCCCCAGCATTTT. Translation gives CASSEQGAGNQPQHF.

This sequence joins TRBV9 and TRBJ2-1; 9 bases map to TRBD2. This CDR3 contains 15 residues. Germline lookup yields CDR1 SGDLS and CDR2 YYNGEE. V trimming: 0 bases; J trimming: 9 bases; junction bases outside the gene matches: 7. The CDR3 here is CASSVGGGRDGEQFF. In DNA form, the CDR3 reads TGTGCCAGCAGCGTAGGAGGCGGGAGGGACGGTGAGCAGTTCTTC. Full variable domain (outside the CDR3, taken from reference TRBV9 and TRBJ2-1): DSGVTQTPKHLITATGQRVTLRCSPRSGDLSVYWYQQSLDQGLQFLIQYYNGEERAKGNILERFSAQQFPDLHSELNLSSLELGDSALYFCASSVGGGRDGEQFFGPGTRLTVL.

The rearrangement links TRBV2 to TRBJ2-7; D gene unclear. The V gene's germline CDR1 is SNHLY and CDR2 FYNNEI. Trimming cost V 5 bases and J 0 bases, with 2 bases left between them. The CDR3 is made up of 11 amino acids. The CDR3 reads CASSSSYEQYF. The CDR3 DNA is TGTGCCAGCAGTTCCTCCTACGAGCAGTACTTC.

This chain connects TRBV7-2 to TRBJ2-1, with D perhaps matching TRBD2 (5 bases). V was shortened by 11 bases and J by 7 bases, with 18 bases between the two germline ends. The germline V gene has CDR1 SGHTA and CDR2 FQGNSA. This CDR3 region has 13 residues. The CDR3 loop reads CAAATARDNEQFF. The CDR3, as DNA: TGTGCCGCGGCAACGGCCCGGGATAATGAGCAGTTCTTC.

The sample holds a few counts of this clone. The J gene is TRBJ2-2, the V gene TRBV7-9; D not certain. Trimming shortened V by 4 bases and J by 1 base, and 4 bases separated the two germline ends. The CDR3 has 13 amino acids. CDR1 is SEHNR, CDR2 FQNEAQ, per germline (reference sequence). CDR3 region: CASSWRNTGELFF. In DNA form, the CDR3 reads TGTGCCAGCAGCTGGAGGAACACCGGGGAGCTGTTTTTT.

The rearrangement uses TRBV1 and TRBJ1-2. TRBV1 is labeled a pseudogene. This CDR3 spans 16 amino acids. CDR3 nucleotide sequence: TGCACCAGCAGTAATAAAATTGTGCGAAAGACCTATGGCTACACCTTC. It translates to CTSSNKIVRKTYGYTF.

The V gene is TRBV28, the J gene TRBJ2-4; D ambiguous. V lost 4 bases to trimming and J lost 6 bases, with 10 bases between them. This CDR3 is built from 13 residues. From germline, CDR1 is MDHEN and CDR2 SYDVKM. The CDR3 sequence: CASSSRALNIQYF. CDR3 bases: TGTGCCAGCAGTTCCCGGGCCTTAAACATTCAGTACTTC.

In DNA form, the CDR3 reads TGTGCCATGAGACCCCTCGGGAGCAACACCGGGGAGCTGTTTTTT. Translating gives CAMRPLGSNTGELFF. The rearrangement uses TRBV10-3 and TRBJ2-2; the D gene is possibly TRBD2 (6 bases). With 9 bases removed from V and 2 bases from J, the gap between germline ends came to 16 bases. CDR1 is ENHRY, CDR2 SYGVKD, per germline. There are 15 residues in the CDR3.

The chain combines TRBV28 with TRBJ2-7; TRBD2 might be the D (5 bases). Between the trimmed V and J ends, which lost 8 bases and 0 bases, there was a span of 14 bases. CDR1 is MDHEN and CDR2 is SYDVKM in the germline V gene. The CDR3 contains 14 residues. The CDR3 bases are TGTGCCAGCCGGACGGAGGCCCTCTCCTACGAGCAGTACTTC. Protein: CASRTEALSYEQYF.

This clone was observed a single time. This chain joins TRBV7-9 and TRBJ2-1, with TRBD2 matching 9 bases. Germline assignment: CDR1 SEHNR and CDR2 FQNEAQ (reference sequence). With V trimmed by 3 bases and J by 4 bases, 10 bases remained unmatched. The CDR3 has 17 residues. CDR3 DNA: TGTGCCAGCAGCTTGGCGGGTAGCGGGAGCGTGTACAATGAGCAGTTCTTC. It encodes CASSLAGSGSVYNEQFF.

The CDR3 spells CASNGGETQYF. CDR3 coding DNA: TGTGCCAGTAATGGAGGGGAGACCCAGTACTTC. This chain joins TRBV19 and TRBJ2-5; TRBD2 is a possible D gene (6 bases). This CDR3 region has 11 residues. Germline CDR1 reads LNHDA; CDR2 reads SQIVND (reference sequence). Trimming stripped 7 bases from V and 5 bases from J, with 8 bases between.

The chain uses TRBV2 and TRBJ1-2; D uncertain. Germline V gene sequence: CDR1 SNHLY, CDR2 FYNNEI. The ends were cut back, 2 bases at V and 5 bases at J, with 18 bases in the middle. This CDR3 spans 16 amino acids. The CDR3 loop is CASSERIGRSRYGYTF. The CDR3 coding sequence is TGTGCCAGCAGTGAACGTATTGGGAGGTCTCGGTATGGCTACACCTTC.

The genes are TRBV5-1 and TRBJ2-5; D gene ambiguous. CDR1 and CDR2 (germline): SGHRS, YFSETQ. V was trimmed by 4 bases and J by 4 bases, leaving 17 bases between them. The CDR3 is 15 amino acids. CDR3 residues: CASSPGEQRGETQYF. DNA for the CDR3: TGCGCCAGCAGCCCGGGCGAGCAGAGAGGAGAGACCCAGTACTTC. The variable domain in full, completed from reference TRBV5-1 and TRBJ2-5, reads KAGVTQTPRYLIKTRGQQVTLSCSPISGHRSVSWYQQTPGQGLQFLFEYFSETQRNKGNFPGRFSGRQFSNSRSEMNVSTLELGDSALYLCASSPGEQRGETQYFGPGTRLLVL.

This chain links TRBV18 with TRBJ2-7; 8 bases line up with TRBD2. With 2 bases clipped from V and 6 bases from J, the junction kept 9 bases outside the gene matches. The CDR3 is 15 residues long. In germline, CDR1 is KGHSH, CDR2 LQKENI. The CDR3 DNA reads as TGTGCCAGCTCACCAGGGGGACTAGAGGGTGGCGAGCAGTACTTC. As protein: CASSPGGLEGGEQYF. The full variable domain, with the rest looked up from reference TRBV18 and TRBJ2-7, is NAGVMQNPRHLVRRRGQEARLRCSPMKGHSHVYWYRQLPEEGLKFMVYLQKENIIDESGMPKERFSAEFPKEGPSILRIQQVVRGDSAAYFCASSPGGLEGGEQYFGPGTRLTVT.

This sequence joins TRBV7-3 and TRBJ1-1, with D maybe TRBD1 (5 bases). This CDR3 region has 14 residues. Trimming removed 5 bases from V and 5 bases from J, with 15 bases in between. Germline loops: CDR1 SGHTA, CDR2 FQGTGA. CDR3 sequence: CASSPMSGGTEAFF. In nucleotides, the CDR3 is TGTGCCAGCAGCCCCATGAGTGGGGGGACTGAAGCTTTCTTT.

The chain joins TRBV5-8 to TRBJ2-7; D ambiguous. The CDR3 runs to 13 residues. The germline V and J ends were trimmed by 3 bases and 9 bases, with 16 bases remaining between them. Germline CDR1 and CDR2: SGHTS and YDEGEE. The CDR3 sequence is CASSSPHGRVQYF. The CDR3 nucleotides are TGTGCCAGCAGCTCACCCCACGGAAGGGTGCAGTACTTC.

The chain employs TRBV27 and TRBJ2-1, with D tentatively TRBD2 (5 bases). Trimming took 3 bases from V and 5 from J, leaving 11 bases between them. The germline V gene has CDR1 MNHEY and CDR2 SMNVEV (reference sequence). The CDR3 extends over 14 amino acids. The CDR3 nucleotides read TGTGCCAGCAGTTTGATTAGCGCAGACAATGAGCAGTTCTTC. As protein: CASSLISADNEQFF.

The chain joins TRBV28 to TRBJ2-1; D is undetermined. The ends were cut back, 5 bases at V and 3 bases at J, with 11 bases in the middle. The germline CDR1 and CDR2 sequences are MDHEN and SYDVKM. The length of the CDR3 is 14 residues. CDR3 sequence (DNA): TGTGCCAGCAGTGCTTCGGGCCGCTACAATGAGCAGTTCTTC. Amino acid sequence: CASSASGRYNEQFF.

This chain connects TRBV6-5 to TRBJ2-3; no firm D call. V dropped 6 bases and J dropped 6 bases, with 16 bases sitting between them. The CDR3 runs to 14 residues. In germline, CDR1 is MNHEY, CDR2 SVGAGI. CDR3 in amino acids: CASRRTGIGDTQYF. DNA for the CDR3: TGTGCCAGCAGACGAACTGGGATCGGGGATACGCAGTATTTT.

The chain employs TRBV2 and TRBJ1-1, with no clear D. V lost 1 base to trimming and J lost 6 bases, with 6 bases between them. The CDR3 has 12 residues. CDR1 SNHLY and CDR2 FYNNEI come from the germline V gene. CDR3 DNA: TGTGCCAGCAGTGAAGGAATCGCTGAAGCTTTCTTT. Translating it yields CASSEGIAEAFF.

J is TRBJ2-3 and V is TRBV14; 11 bases match TRBD2. J lost 3 bases, V lost 4 bases, and 6 bases had no gene match. Germline assignment: CDR1 SGHDN and CDR2 FVKESK. The CDR3 runs to 16 residues. This CDR3 reads CASSRIAGGLTDTQYF. The CDR3 DNA sequence: TGTGCCAGCAGCCGAATAGCGGGAGGGTTGACAGATACGCAGTATTTT.

This clone was detected once. V usage is TRBV5-4 and J usage is TRBJ1-2; 8 bases map to TRBD1. The V gene end was trimmed by 4 bases and the J gene end by 4 bases; junction bases not matched to a gene: 6. This CDR3 contains 14 residues. Germline V gives CDR1 SGHNT, CDR2 YYREEE (reference sequence). The CDR3 loop reads CASSIGQGGYGYTF. CDR3 coding DNA: TGTGCCAGCAGCATCGGACAGGGTGGCTATGGCTACACCTTC.

This chain links TRBV19 with TRBJ2-6; 10 positions match TRBD1. Germline V gene sequence: CDR1 LNHDA, CDR2 SQIVND (reference sequence). The junction had 8 bases not matched to a gene; V was cut back by 8 bases and J by 1 base. The CDR3 runs 17 residues. This chain's CDR3 is CASGIRTGGSGANVLTF. The CDR3 DNA is TGTGCCAGTGGGATTAGGACAGGGGGATCTGGGGCCAACGTCCTGACTTTC.

The J gene is TRBJ2-1, the V gene TRBV10-1; D may be TRBD1 (5 bases). This CDR3 contains 13 residues. V gave up 2 bases and J gave up 6 bases, with 8 bases separating them. From germline, CDR1 is WNHNN and CDR2 SYGVQD (reference sequence). This CDR3 reads CASSEGRVNEQFF. In nucleotides, the CDR3 is TGCGCCAGCAGTGAGGGCAGGGTCAATGAGCAGTTCTTC.